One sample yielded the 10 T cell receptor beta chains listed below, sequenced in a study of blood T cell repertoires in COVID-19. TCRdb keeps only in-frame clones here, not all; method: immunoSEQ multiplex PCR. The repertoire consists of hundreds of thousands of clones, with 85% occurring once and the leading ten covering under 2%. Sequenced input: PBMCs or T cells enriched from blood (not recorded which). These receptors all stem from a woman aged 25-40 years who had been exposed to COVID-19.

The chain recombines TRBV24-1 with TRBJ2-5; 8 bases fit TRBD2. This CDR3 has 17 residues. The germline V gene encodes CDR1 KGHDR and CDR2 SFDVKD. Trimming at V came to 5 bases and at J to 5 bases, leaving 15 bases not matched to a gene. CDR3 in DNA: TGTGCCACCAGTGGTGTGGCGGGAGGTGGCTCAGGCGAGACCCAGTACTTC. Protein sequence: CATSGVAGGGSGETQYF.

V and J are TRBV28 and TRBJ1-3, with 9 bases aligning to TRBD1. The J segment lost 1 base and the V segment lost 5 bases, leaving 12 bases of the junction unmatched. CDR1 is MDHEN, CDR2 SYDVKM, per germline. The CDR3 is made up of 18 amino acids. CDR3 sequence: CASSVSQGALESGNTIYF. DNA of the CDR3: TGTGCCAGCAGTGTGTCACAGGGGGCTCTAGAATCTGGAAACACCATATATTTT.

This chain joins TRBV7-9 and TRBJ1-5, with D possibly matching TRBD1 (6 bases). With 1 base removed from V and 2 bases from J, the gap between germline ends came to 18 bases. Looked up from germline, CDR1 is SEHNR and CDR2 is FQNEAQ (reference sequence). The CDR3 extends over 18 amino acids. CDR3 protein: CASSLELGGAQGNQPQHF. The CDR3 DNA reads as TGTGCCAGCAGCTTAGAGTTAGGGGGGGCGCAGGGCAATCAGCCCCAGCATTTT.

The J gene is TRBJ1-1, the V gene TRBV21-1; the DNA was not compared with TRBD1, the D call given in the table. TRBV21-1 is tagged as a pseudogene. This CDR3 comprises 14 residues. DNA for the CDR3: TGTGCCAGCAGGACGACAGGGTTTAACACTGAAGCTTTCTTT. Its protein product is CASRTTGFNTEAFF.

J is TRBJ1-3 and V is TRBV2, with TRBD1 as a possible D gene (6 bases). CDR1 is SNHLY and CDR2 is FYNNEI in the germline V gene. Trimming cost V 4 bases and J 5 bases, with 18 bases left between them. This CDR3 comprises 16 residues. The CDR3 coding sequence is TGTGCCAGCAGTGGTCCGTACAGGGAAAAGAGAAACACCATATATTTT. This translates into CASSGPYREKRNTIYF.

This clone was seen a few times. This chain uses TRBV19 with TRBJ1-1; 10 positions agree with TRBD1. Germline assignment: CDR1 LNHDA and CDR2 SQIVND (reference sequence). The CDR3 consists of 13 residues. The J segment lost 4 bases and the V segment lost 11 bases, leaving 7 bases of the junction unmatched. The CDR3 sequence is CAANRQGATEAFF. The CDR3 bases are TGTGCCGCCAACCGACAGGGGGCCACTGAAGCTTTCTTT.

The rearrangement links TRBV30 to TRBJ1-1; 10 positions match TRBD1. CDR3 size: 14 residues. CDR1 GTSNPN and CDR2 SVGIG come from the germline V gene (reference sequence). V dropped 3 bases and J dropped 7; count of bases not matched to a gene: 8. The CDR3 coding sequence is TGTGCCTGGAGCGAGGGACAGGGGAGGGGTGAAGCTTTCTTT. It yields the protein CAWSEGQGRGEAFF. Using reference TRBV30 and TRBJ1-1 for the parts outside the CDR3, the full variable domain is SQTIHQWPATLVQPVGSPLSLECTVEGTSNPNLYWYRQAAGRGLQLLFYSVGIGQISSEVPQNLSASRPQDRQFILSSKKLLLSDSGFYLCAWSEGQGRGEAFFGQGTRLTVV.

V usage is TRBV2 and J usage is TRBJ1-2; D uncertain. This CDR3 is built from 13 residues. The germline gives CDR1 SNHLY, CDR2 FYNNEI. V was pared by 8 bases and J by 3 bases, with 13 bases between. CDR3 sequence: CASRSPGDYGYTF. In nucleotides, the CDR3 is TGTGCCAGCCGATCCCCAGGCGACTATGGCTACACCTTC.

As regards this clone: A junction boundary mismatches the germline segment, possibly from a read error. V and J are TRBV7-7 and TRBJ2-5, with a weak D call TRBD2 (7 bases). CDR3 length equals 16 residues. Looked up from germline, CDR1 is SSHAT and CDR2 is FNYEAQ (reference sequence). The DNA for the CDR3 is TGTGCTAGCAGCCCTGACATTGGGGGGGCCGTAGAGACCCAGTACTTC. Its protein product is CASSPDIGGAVETQYF.

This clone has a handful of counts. The CDR3 loop is CAWSGGGPGELFF. Written as DNA, the CDR3 is TGTGCCTGGAGTGGCGGGGGGCCCGGGGAGCTGTTTTTT. This sequence joins TRBV30 and TRBJ2-2; 8 bases are a match to TRBD2. This CDR3 has 13 residues. CDR1 GTSNPN and CDR2 SVGIG come from the germline V gene (reference sequence). Losses at the gene ends were 1 base for V and 6 bases for J; bases not matched to a gene: 1.